This record looks at one TCR beta chain sequence and its context. Each CDR3 protein is one row after TCRdb ran MiXCR on the 5' RACE reads. The repertoire has under 150,000 distinct CDR3 sequences, 10% to 15% of them found once; the top ten carry around a sixth. This entry belongs to a study of spatial heterogeneity in lung cancer. Time point meaning: blood at routine non-recurrence follow-up after resection. Sequencing of whole RNA from tumor, nontumor lung or frozen PBMC involved no sorting. CDR3 length equals 14 residues. The germline gives CDR1 LNHDA, CDR2 SQIVND (reference sequence). V lost 5 bases to trimming and J lost 2 bases, with 10 bases between them.

This TCR derives from a male donor with early-stage non-small cell lung cancer. The source was PBMCs, collected at follow-up. This chain uses TRBV19 with TRBJ1-5; D is ambiguous. DNA for the CDR3: TGTGCCAGTAGTGACACTAGAGGCAATCAGCCCCAGCATTTT. This codes for CASSDTRGNQPQHF.